The present T cell receptor (beta chain) was sequenced within a study of T-cell memory formation after mild COVID-19 (dated by TCRdb to the early 2020s). Looking at the study overall: TCR sequence clusters from the two donors were found to be largely donor specific. T-cell clones expanding and contracting after mild COVID-19 in two donors were tracked by longitudinal TCRalpha and TCRbeta repertoire sequencing. The cohort comprised two young, previously healthy adult volunteers, one female and one male.

Worth noting for this clonotype: Which antigen it targets is not known. Base-call qualities are not available, and no considerably larger clone is one nucleotide away.

Ficoll-Paque density gradient centrifugation was used to isolate PBMCs. Sequenced on an Illumina NovaSeq 6000. TCRalpha and TCRbeta cDNA libraries were constructed by 5'RACE with constant-segment primers, with sample barcodes and unique molecular identifiers being introduced. RNA was extracted from every sample with Trizol reagent. The libraries were amplified in two PCR steps, and the second step added a second sample barcode and Illumina TruSeq adapters. The libraries were sequenced on an Illumina NovaSeq using 2 x 150 bp paired-end reads. On the authors' methods: With migec v1.2.7, reads were demultiplexed and then collapsed into UMI-guided consensus sequences. Using mixcr v2.1.11, UMI consensuses were aligned to TRA and TRB V and J templates and then assembled into clonotypes. A clonotype was counted as expanded or contracted only if both edgeR and NoisET called the change significant, with noise models trained on biological replicates. For edgeR calls, a false discovery rate-adjusted p below 0.01 and a log2 fold-change threshold of 1 were applied. As an exploratory analysis of dynamics, max-normalized trajectories of the 1000 most abundant clonotypes were examined by PCA with hierarchical clustering. Each responding clone was given a CD4 or CD8 phenotype based on the CD4+ and CD8+ repertoires, which had been sequenced separately. The public sequencing data were trimmed at Q25 with fastp and processed into clonotypes with MiXCR by TCRdb, which kept only in-frame beta chains. Every distinct CDR3 protein forms one entry, paired with its most common genes and DNA. The V and J calls follow TCRdb's processing rather than the paper's. In all, the sample holds hundreds of thousands of distinct CDR3 sequences, and about 19% of those were seen once. About 8.8% of the sample lies in the top ten.

What the research found in general, with its limitations: SARS-CoV-2 specificity of the second-wave clones peaking on day 37 was not confirmed. Only two mild cases were covered in the study, and larger cohorts including severe cases with pre-infection samples were considered necessary. The detection of some responding clones in pre-infection memory suggests that pre-existing cross-reactive memory T cells joined the SARS-CoV-2 response. From day 15 to 85, contracting clones showed balanced CD4/CD8 phenotypes, whereas a second wave of clones that expanded from day 15 to 37 leaned towards CD4+. Contracting CD4+ clones were located mainly in the CM and EM memory subsets, whereas CD8+ clones were found to be enriched in EMRA.

Specimen: PBMCs or a T cell subset sorted from them (not recorded which). This receptor was identified in an adult woman who had mild COVID-19 (a few samples of this study predate the infection). The sample titles of this study are shuffled in the database, so cell type and time point are left out; the donor was told from shared clones.

The sequenced DNA is TGCGCCAGCAGCCAAGGGAGTTCGGGAATAAACAATGAGCAGTTCTTC. Translated, it reads CASSQGSSGINNEQFF. Here the chain combines TRBV4-3 and TRBJ2-1, and TRBD2 may be the D gene, going by 5 matching bases. The CDR3 measures 16 amino acids from cysteine to phenylalanine. The retained sequence is limited to the CDR3, 48 bases, with the frame set at the first base. For CDR1 and CDR2, the germline V gene lists LGHNA and YSLEER. The junction carries 15 bases between V and J, which are trimmed by 1 base and 5 bases respectively.